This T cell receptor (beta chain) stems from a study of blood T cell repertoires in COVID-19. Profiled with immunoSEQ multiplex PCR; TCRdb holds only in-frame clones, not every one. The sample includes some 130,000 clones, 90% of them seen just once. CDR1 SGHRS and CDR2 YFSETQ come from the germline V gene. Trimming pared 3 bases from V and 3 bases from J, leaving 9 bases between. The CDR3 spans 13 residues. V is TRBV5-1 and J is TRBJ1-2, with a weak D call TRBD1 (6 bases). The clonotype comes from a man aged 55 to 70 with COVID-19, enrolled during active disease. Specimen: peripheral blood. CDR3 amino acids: CASSSPGDYGYTF. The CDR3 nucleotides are TGCGCCAGCAGCTCTCCAGGGGACTATGGCTACACCTTC.